These 23 T cell receptor beta chains share one sample of origin, sequenced in a study of T cells in women clearing cervical HPV infection. Clones were sequenced by immunoSEQ multiplex PCR, and TCRdb holds only the in-frame ones, with some missing. The ten most abundant clones cover roughly a quarter of a sample with about 12,000 clones. The material sequenced was blood buffy coat. These receptor sequences come from a woman aged 18 to 75 with a cervical HPV16 infection that either progressed to CIN3+ or cleared (not recorded which).

As concerns this clone: The observed sequence ends 3 residues before the CDR3 terminus, with the missing tail filled in from the germline J gene. The chain links TRBV5-1 to TRBJ2-2, with 7 nucleotides matching TRBD1. CDR1 and CDR2 from the germline V gene are SGHRS and YFSETQ. V lost 1 base and J lost 4; bases outside the gene matches: 7. The CDR3 runs to 16 residues. Here the CDR3 reads CASSLSAGTATGELFF. The CDR3 DNA, read in part, is TGCGCCAGCAGCTTGTCCGCCGGGACAGCCACCGGGGAG.

The CDR3 loop reads CACLGAGARGTEAFF. The part of the CDR3 DNA that was read is TGTGCCTGCCTGGGCGCAGGGGCCCGGGGCACTGAA. V is TRBV30 and J is TRBJ1-1, with a tentative D call TRBD1 (6 bases). The read ends 3 residues before the CDR3 terminus; that terminus is restored from the germline J gene. The germline CDR1 and CDR2 sequences are GTSNPN and SVGIG (reference sequence). The V gene lost 6 bases and the J gene lost 4 bases, with 21 bases spanning the gap. This CDR3 has 15 amino acids.

As regards this clone: The read stops 3 residues short of the end of the CDR3; the missing end is completed from the germline J gene. The gene calls are TRBV5-1 and TRBJ2-3, with TRBD1 as a possible D gene (5 bases). The CDR3 is 15 amino acids. Trimming took 0 bases from V and 4 from J, leaving 12 bases between them. The germline V gene has CDR1 SGHRS and CDR2 YFSETQ. The sequenced part of the CDR3 DNA is TGCGCCAGCAGCTTGGCTCTGGGGCGCTCAGATACG. It encodes CASSLALGRSDT. The complete CDR3 sequence is CASSLALGRSDTQYF.

Worth noting for this clone: The sequence runs out 3 residues before the end of the CDR3; the remainder is reconstructed from the germline J gene. The chain joins TRBV29-1 to TRBJ1-1; possible D gene TRBD1, 6 bases. Germline V gives CDR1 SQVTM, CDR2 ANQGSEA. V dropped 8 bases and J dropped 5 bases, with 15 bases sitting between them. The CDR3 spans 12 residues. The CDR3 DNA, read in part, is TGCAGCCTTTGGGGGGGCCATACTGAA. Translating gives CSLWGGHTE. The entire CDR3 protein reads CSLWGGHTEAFF. Together with reference TRBV29-1 and TRBJ1-1, the CDR3 gives the full variable domain: SAVISQKPSRDICQRGTSLTIQCQVDSQVTMMFWYRQQPGQSLTLIATANQGSEATYESGFVIDKFPISRPNLTFSTLTVSNMSPEDSSIYLCSLWGGHTEAFFGQGTRLTVV.

Comment on this clone: The missing CDR3 end, 3 residues past where the read stops, is filled in from the germline J gene. The chain couples TRBV5-1 to TRBJ2-3, with 15 nucleotides matching TRBD2. Per germline, CDR1 SGHRS and CDR2 YFSETQ. The V gene end was trimmed by 3 bases and the J gene end by 6 bases; junction bases not matched to a gene: 2. The CDR3 contains 15 residues. CDR3 loop: CASSWTSGGADTQYF. The CDR3 DNA, read in part, is TGCGCCAGCAGCTGGACTAGCGGGGGGGCGGATACG.

On this clone itself: The read ends 3 residues early relative to the CDR3; the germline J gene fills the gap. This chain uses TRBV19 with TRBJ2-5; weak D call: TRBD1 (6 bases). Germline CDR1 LNHDA, CDR2 SQIVND (reference sequence). V was cut by 4 bases and J by 3 bases, with 12 bases left in between. The CDR3 sequence is 14 residues long. CDR3 sequence reads: CASSKGQGKETQYF. CDR3 DNA (partial): TGTGCCAGTAGTAAGGGGCAGGGGAAAGAGACC.

In regard to this clone: The read ends 3 residues before the CDR3 terminus; that terminus is restored from the germline J gene. The chain joins TRBV7-7 to TRBJ1-5, with D perhaps TRBD1 (6 bases). Germline V lookup: CDR1 SSHAT, CDR2 FNYEAQ (reference sequence). V dropped 0 bases and J dropped 7 bases, with 16 bases sitting between them. The CDR3 has 16 amino acids. This CDR3 is CASSLAPQGGCQPQHF. The sequenced part of the CDR3 DNA is TGTGCCAGCAGCTTAGCCCCACAGGGAGGGTGCCAGCCC.

Remarks on this clone: From the germline J gene comes the end of the CDR3, since the read stops 3 residues before it. This rearrangement joins TRBV2 to TRBJ2-4; a weak D match, TRBD2 (5 bases). The germline gives CDR1 SNHLY, CDR2 FYNNEI. The CDR3 length is 15 residues. CDR3 region: CASSEDGRANYGQYF. The DNA read from the CDR3 is TGTGCCAGCAGTGAAGACGGGCGGGCTAACTATGGT.

About this clone: The read finishes 3 residues shy of the CDR3 end, and the germline J gene is used to complete it. The rearrangement links TRBV30 to TRBJ1-3; D may be TRBD1 (6 bases). CDR1 is GTSNPN and CDR2 is SVGIG in the germline V gene (reference sequence). V lost 0 bases and J 0 bases, leaving 12 bases between the germline ends. The CDR3 has 16 residues. CDR3 in amino acids: CAWSVQRTASGNTIYF. Partial CDR3 DNA: TGTGCCTGGAGTGTACAAAGGACAGCCTCTGGAAACACC.

Of note for this clone: Coverage ceases 3 residues before the CDR3 finishes, and the germline J gene fills in the end. The chain combines TRBV14 with TRBJ2-5; TRBD1 agrees at 9 bases. The germline V gene has CDR1 SGHDN and CDR2 FVKESK. V was pared by 5 bases and J by 5 bases, with 12 bases of the junction left unmatched. The CDR3 spans 16 residues. The CDR3 DNA, read in part, is TGTGCCAGCAGCGGTAGGCCGGGACAGGGTCTGGAGACC. This codes for CASSGRPGQGLET. The CDR3 in full is CASSGRPGQGLETQYF.

In regard to this clone: The read finishes 3 residues shy of the CDR3 end, and the germline J gene is used to complete it. The chain links TRBV19 to TRBJ1-6, with 7 bases that match TRBD1. V gave up 7 bases and J gave up 9 bases; unmatched junction bases: 6. CDR1 LNHDA and CDR2 SQIVND come from the germline V gene (reference sequence). The CDR3 spans 13 residues. CDR3 protein: CASTTAGGSPLHF. The part of the CDR3 DNA that was read is TGTGCCAGTACCACGGCAGGGGGTTCACCC.

Comment on this clone: The read comes to an end 3 residues before the CDR3 does, leaving the germline J gene to fill in the end. The chain links TRBV5-5 to TRBJ2-7; D unresolved. Between the trimmed V and J ends, which lost 0 bases and 3 bases, there was a span of 7 bases. The germline V gene encodes CDR1 SGHKS and CDR2 YYEKEE (reference sequence). This CDR3 has 13 residues. The sequenced CDR3 bases are TGTGCCAGCAGCTTGGACAGAGACTACGAG. Amino acid sequence: CASSLDRDYE. From start to end, the CDR3 is CASSLDRDYEQYF.

Worth noting for this clone: Read sequence stops 3 residues before the CDR3 end, and the germline J gene provides the missing end. This sequence joins TRBV4-1 and TRBJ2-3, with D possibly TRBD1 on 5 matching bases. This CDR3 has 12 residues. The germline gives CDR1 MGHRA, CDR2 YSYEKL. The DNA read from the CDR3 is TGCGCCAGCAGCCAATGGGGCTTCACG. Its protein product is CASSQWGFT. The full-length CDR3 reads as CASSQWGFTQYF.

A word on this clone: The CDR3 extends 3 residues past the end of the read, so its final part is completed from the germline J gene. V and J are TRBV7-2 and TRBJ1-6; possibly TRBD1 for D (6 bases). The germline V and J ends were trimmed by 5 bases and 9 bases, with 14 bases remaining between them. CDR1 SGHTA and CDR2 FQGNSA come from the germline V gene. The CDR3 contains 14 residues. The CDR3 loop is CASSPGQTFSPLHF. CDR3 DNA, as far as it was read: TGTGCCAGCAGCCCTGGACAGACATTTTCACCC.

A remark on this clone: Compared with germline, one end of the junction differs, possibly owing to a read error. The read ends 3 residues early relative to the CDR3; the germline J gene fills the gap. This chain uses TRBV2 with TRBJ1-4; D is possibly TRBD1 (5 bases). Germline V lookup: CDR1 SNHLY, CDR2 FYNNEI. The CDR3 runs 15 residues. The CDR3 sequence: CASRYGQLTTEKLFF. The part of the CDR3 DNA that was read is TGTGCCAGCAGATACGGACAACTTACTACTGAAAAA.

Remarks on this clone: The read terminates 3 residues ahead of where the CDR3 ends, so the germline J gene completes it. The chain joins TRBV7-3 to TRBJ2-1; TRBD1 agrees at 8 bases. The CDR3 length is 14 residues. Trimming took 1 base from V and 8 from J; bases not matched to a gene: 4. CDR1 is SGHTA and CDR2 is FQGTGA in the germline V gene. The CDR3 sequence is CASSLNRGADEQFF. The DNA read from the CDR3 is TGTGCCAGCAGCTTAAACAGGGGGGCCGATGAG.

Concerning this clone: The CDR3 end falls 3 residues outside the read, so it is completed with the germline J gene. This rearrangement joins TRBV12-3 or TRBV12-4 to TRBJ1-4; no clear D. The CDR3 sequence is 15 residues long. V shed 0 bases and J shed 8 bases, with 13 bases lying between them. The CDR3 reads CASSLAERVWEKLFF. CDR3 bases read: TGTGCCAGCAGTTTAGCAGAGCGGGTTTGGGAAAAA.

A word on this clone: The read ends 3 residues before the CDR3 terminus; that terminus is restored from the germline J gene. The rearrangement uses TRBV11-3 and TRBJ2-3; D is undetermined. The germline V gene encodes CDR1 SGHNT and CDR2 YENEEA. Trimming cost V 2 bases and J 2 bases, with 8 bases left between them. CDR3 length: 14 amino acids. The CDR3 bases that were read are TGTGCCAGCAGCTTATTCTCTTCCACAGATACG. This translates into CASSLFSSTDT. The full CDR3 protein reads CASSLFSSTDTQYF.

Concerning this clone: Coverage ceases 3 residues before the CDR3 finishes, and the germline J gene fills in the end. The genes are TRBV19 and TRBJ1-5; tentatively, D is TRBD1 (5 bases). The germline V gene encodes CDR1 LNHDA and CDR2 SQIVND (reference sequence). The V and J ends lost 4 bases and 5 bases respectively, with 9 bases between them. The CDR3 runs to 13 residues. The DNA read from the CDR3 is TGTGCCAGTAGTAACCAGGGCGATCAGCCC. Its protein product is CASSNQGDQP. The CDR3 reads in full as CASSNQGDQPQHF.

This clone is called medium-sized based on its frequency. The CDR3 goes on 3 residues after the read ends, and that part is filled in from the germline J gene. The V gene is TRBV5-1, the J gene TRBJ1-1; perhaps TRBD1 as D (5 bases). Germline assignment: CDR1 SGHRS and CDR2 YFSETQ. This CDR3 is built from 14 residues. The V and J ends lost 3 bases and 6 bases respectively, with 15 bases between them. The covered CDR3 bases are TGCGCCAGCAGCTCGGGTGGGGCCGACGCTGAA. Its translation is CASSSGGADAE. The entire CDR3 protein is CASSSGGADAEAFF.

On this clone: Coverage ceases 3 residues before the CDR3 finishes, and the germline J gene fills in the end. The chain employs TRBV19 and TRBJ2-7, with 7 nucleotides matching TRBD2. Per the germline V gene, CDR1 is LNHDA and CDR2 is SQIVND (reference sequence). The CDR3 is made up of 14 amino acids. J was trimmed by 5 bases and V by 2 bases; bases with no gene match: 6. Incomplete CDR3 DNA: TGTGCCAGTAGTATAACGGGGGGAACGGACGAG. Residues: CASSITGGTDE. The full CDR3 reads CASSITGGTDEQYF.

Remarks on this clone: The missing CDR3 end, 3 residues past where the read stops, is filled in from the germline J gene. The chain carries TRBV5-1 and TRBJ2-5; 13 bases match TRBD2. Germline V gives CDR1 SGHRS, CDR2 YFSETQ. The CDR3 totals 15 residues. V was clipped by 5 bases and J by 3 bases; unmatched bases: 4. CDR3 region: CASSGGTSGEETQYF. The sequenced CDR3 bases are TGCGCCAGCAGTGGCGGGACTAGCGGGGAAGAGACC.

Note on this clone: The CDR3 end lies 3 residues beyond the end of the read and is filled in from the germline J gene. The V and J genes are TRBV9 and TRBJ2-5; maybe TRBD2 (6 bases). Germline V CDR1 and CDR2: SGDLS, YYNGEE. The CDR3 covers 14 residues. The V gene lost 4 bases and the J gene lost 3 bases, with 13 bases spanning the gap. CDR3 sequence reads: CASSTHSGKETQYF. Partial CDR3 DNA: TGTGCCAGCAGCACTCATAGCGGAAAAGAGACC.